This record concerns one T cell receptor beta chain sequence. This clone was observed once. Its specific antigen is unknown. There are no base qualities to consult, and no much larger clone falls within one base. TCRbeta CDR3 regions were amplified from genomic DNA using the immunoSEQ Assay, a bias-controlled multiplex PCR. For the original study's pipeline: The number of nucleated cells in each sample was estimated from the amplification of reference gene primers within the assay. Sequence reads were collapsed and filtered to measure the absolute abundance of every unique TCRbeta CDR3 rearrangement. Productive Simpson clonality was computed per sample as the square root of Simpson's diversity index over productive rearrangements. Not all clones reach the TCRdb copy of this immuneACCESS table, which keeps in-frame sequences only. Checked studies attribute under half of the gap to unresolved V genes and leave the rest unexplained. D and trimming were read from the DNA, whereas the V and J calls and clone size are those reported in that table. The sample contains some 380,000 clones, over 75% of them found a single time. The ten largest clonotypes hold 1% to 1.5% of the sample.

This specimen comes from a study of blood T cell repertoires in COVID-19 (TCRdb year 2020). Describing the broader study: Collaborator samples came from the United States, Italy and Spain and covered acute and convalescent phases of COVID-19. The prospective study material was composed of cDNA or gDNA derived from T cells, B-cell-depleted T cells, or PBMCs. Subjects who had been exposed to COVID-19, were actively infected with it, or had recovered from it provided the deeply sampled blood TCRbeta repertoires that made up the dataset. The repertoires were released in a freely available public database meant as a resource for research on the immune response to SARS-CoV-2. The samples were drawn from two sources: the first 160 participants of the ongoing ImmuneRACE study, and 1,000 to 1,500 subjects contributed by 6 global collaborators. Sample metadata almost always included a de-identified subject ID, COVID-19 status, age in years and sex. HLA class I and class II types, where available, came from metadata supplied by the sample provider rather than from assay-based typing.

Trimming costs V 0 bases and J 1 base, and their ends lie 10 bases apart. The germline V gene provides CDR1 SGDLS and CDR2 YYNGEE. Measured from the cysteine to the phenylalanine, the CDR3 is 15 residues long. Only the CDR3 part of the read is kept: 45 bases, read in frame from the first base. Overall study results and their limits: How much clinical and demographic metadata was included differed by source and by participant, and the metadata was provided uncurated.

Participants in the prospective study were enrolled through a virtual design, were aged about 18 to 89 years, and lived in under 25 United States geographic areas. In the prospective study, cohorts were assigned on the basis of participant-reported clinical history obtained from a screening survey and a study questionnaire. For ImmuneRACE Cohort 3, a participant was defined as recovered based on two consecutive negative NP/OP PCR tests, clearance by a healthcare professional, or resolution of symptoms. Each participant in the prospective study had whole blood, serum and a nasopharyngeal or oropharyngeal swab collected by mobile phlebotomists. Additional blood draws and questionnaires over a 2-month period could optionally be provided by prospective study participants. Before DNA extraction, prospective study blood samples were shipped either frozen or at room temperature.

The V and J segments used are TRBV9 and TRBJ1-2; a tentative D call is TRBD1 (5 bases match). The receptor comes from a man aged 25-40 years who had recovered from COVID-19. The sample was PBMCs or T cells enriched from blood (not recorded which). Here the CDR3 is given as CASSVGRDGNYGYTF. The DNA sequence is given as TGTGCCAGCAGCGTAGGGAGGGACGGTAACTATGGCTACACCTTC.